A single sample is the source of the 24 T cell receptor beta chains below, sequenced in a study of tumor and adjacent non-tumor tissue in lung cancer. No cell sorting was done before RNA was extracted from the tissue. The library came from three nested PCR rounds adapted from ARM-PCR protocols. TCRdb reanalysed the multiplex PCR reads using MiXCR and keeps one entry per CDR3 protein. This table holds 200,000 to 250,000 distinct CDR3 sequences, over 55% found once. Material: lung tumor tissue. These receptors all stem from a man in his fifties or sixties with non-small cell lung cancer.

Regarding this clonotype: The conserved phenylalanine or tryptophan is not found at the CDR3 terminus, so this likely reflects a read error. This chain links TRBV20-1 with TRBJ2-2; D is tentatively TRBD1 or TRBD2 (5 bases each). The CDR3 extends over 14 amino acids. Trimming took off 5 bases at V and 4 bases at J, with 14 bases between the two ends. Germline CDR1 DFQATT, CDR2 SNEGSKA (reference sequence). CDR3 nucleotides: TGCAGTGCTCCGAGGGCAGGGACCACCGGGGAGCTGTTTCTT. Its protein is CSAPRAGTTGELFL.

About this clonotype itself: A much larger clone differs from this one at a single base, so this may be a read error. Here the CDR3 omits its conserved ending phenylalanine or tryptophan, so a read error is the likely source. The chain is built from TRBV28 and TRBJ1-6, with D tentatively TRBD1 (6 bases). This CDR3 is built from 15 residues. The V end was cut by 5 bases, the J end by 7 bases, with 15 bases between. CDR1 is MDHEN, CDR2 SYDVKM, per germline. The CDR3: CASSRNRAPNSPLHY. CDR3 nucleotide sequence: TGTGCCAGCAGTAGAAACAGGGCGCCCAATTCACCCCTCCACTAT.

V is TRBV20-1 and J is TRBJ1-5; TRBD1 aligns across 7 bases. J gave up 12 bases and V 6 bases, and 20 bases lay outside the gene matches. Germline lookup yields CDR1 DFQATT and CDR2 SNEGSKA (reference sequence). The CDR3 is made up of 15 amino acids. Written as DNA, the CDR3 is TGCAGTGCGAAGACAGGGTTGACGGGCAATCGGCACCAGCATTTT. It is translated as CSAKTGLTGNRHQHF.

This clonotype was seen many times. The gene calls are TRBV4-2 and TRBJ2-5; D is unresolved. V was pared by 0 bases and J by 5 bases, with 10 bases between. This CDR3 has 14 amino acids. The V gene's germline CDR1 is LGHNA and CDR2 YNFKEQ. Written as DNA, the CDR3 is TGTGCCAGCAGCCAAGACGGGTACAAGGAGACCCAGTACTTC. It encodes CASSQDGYKETQYF.

The chain is built from TRBV5-1 and TRBJ2-3, with 8 positions matching TRBD2. CDR1 and CDR2 (germline): SGHRS, YFSETQ. V shed 4 bases and J 8 bases; nucleotides not matched to a gene: 15. The length of the CDR3 is 16 residues. The CDR3 spells CASSQSTAGGDRTQYF. In nucleotides, the CDR3 is TGCGCCAGCAGCCAGTCAACGGCGGGAGGCGATCGTACGCAGTATTTT.

The chain carries TRBV6-2 or TRBV6-3 and TRBJ1-5, with D possibly TRBD1 on 5 matching bases. The CDR3 is 13 residues long. V lost 5 bases, J lost 15 bases, and 20 bases lay in between. Germline values: CDR1 MNHEY, CDR2 SVGEGT. CDR3 sequence: CASSPRGNQLRHF. Written as DNA, the CDR3 is TGTGCCAGCAGTCCGAGGGGCAATCAGCTCCGGCATTTT.

About this clonotype itself: A much more abundant neighbour one base away suggests this may be a read error. This chain links TRBV20-1 with TRBJ2-5; 7 bases fit TRBD1. This CDR3 contains 14 residues. The germline V gene encodes CDR1 DFQATT and CDR2 SNEGSKA (reference sequence). CDR3 sequence reads: CSPRSPGGQETQYF. The CDR3 DNA is TGCAGTCCTAGAAGCCCAGGGGGCCAAGAGACCCAGTACTTC.

A note on this clonotype: An end of the junction differs from the germline gene, which may be a read error. The V and J genes are TRBV11-1 and TRBJ2-7; maybe TRBD2 (6 bases). The CDR3 runs to 14 residues. In germline, CDR1 is SGHAT, CDR2 FQDESV (reference sequence). Written as DNA, the CDR3 is TGTGCCAGCAGCCCTAGCGTGAGAGGGGACGAGCATTACTTC. It translates to CASSPSVRGDEHYF.

To note about this clonotype: A read error may explain this, as a much larger clone is one base away. The chain is built from TRBV28 and TRBJ1-2, with D perhaps matching TRBD1 (6 bases). V was trimmed by 10 bases and J by 8 bases, leaving 23 bases between them. From germline, CDR1 is MDHEN and CDR2 SYDVKM. The CDR3 consists of 14 residues. The CDR3 region has the DNA TGTGCCAACACCCTAGGAGGGGGACCGTCGGGCTACACCTTC. It yields the protein CANTLGGGPSGYTF.

This rearrangement joins TRBV6-1 to TRBJ2-2, with TRBD2 as a possible D gene (6 bases). CDR1 and CDR2 from the germline V gene are MNHNS and SASEGT. CDR3 length: 14 amino acids. The V and J ends lost 6 bases and 6 bases respectively, with 14 bases between them. CDR3 loop: CASRGLTGSGELFF. The CDR3 coding sequence is TGTGCCAGCAGAGGACTAACGGGGTCCGGGGAGCTGTTTTTT.

Of note for this clonotype: The conserved phenylalanine or tryptophan normally closing the CDR3 is absent here, so this likely arose from a read error. V is TRBV20-1 and J is TRBJ2-1; tentative D call: TRBD2 (5 bases). The CDR3 loop spans 15 amino acids. Germline CDR1 and CDR2: DFQATT and SNEGSKA (reference sequence). The CDR3 DNA follows: TGCAGTGCTAGATCCCAAGCGGACTCCTACGATGAGCAGTTCCTC. Amino acid sequence: CSARSQADSYDEQFL.

This clonotype came up a few times. This chain links TRBV30 with TRBJ1-4; D is uncertain. There are 11 residues in the CDR3. V was pared by 4 bases and J by 8 bases, with 8 bases between. From germline, CDR1 is GTSNPN and CDR2 SVGIG (reference sequence). The CDR3 coding sequence is TGTGCCTGGACGGATCTAGAAAAACTGTTTTTT. It encodes CAWTDLEKLFF. Full variable domain (rest looked up from reference TRBV30 and TRBJ1-4): SQTIHQWPATLVQPVGSPLSLECTVEGTSNPNLYWYRQAAGRGLQLLFYSVGIGQISSEVPQNLSASRPQDRQFILSSKKLLLSDSGFYLCAWTDLEKLFFGSGTQLSVL.

About this clonotype itself: The junction shows a germline mismatch at one end, possibly a read error. The chain joins TRBV20-1 to TRBJ2-3; D is unclear. There are 16 residues in the CDR3. CDR1 is DFQATT, CDR2 SNEGSKA, per germline (reference sequence). CDR3 nucleotide sequence: TGCAGTGCTAGATCCTGGCCGGGCTCCACAACAGTTACGCAGTATTTT. It translates to CSARSWPGSTTVTQYF.

A remark on this clonotype: Given a much more abundant clone one base away, this may be a read error. The V call is TRBV6-5, the J call TRBJ2-3; 11 bases agree with TRBD2. From germline, CDR1 is MNHEY and CDR2 SVGAGI. This CDR3 is 15 amino acids long. The CDR3 region is CASSLTSGSTGTQYF. The CDR3 region has the DNA TGTGCCAGCAGCCTCACTAGCGGGAGCACAGGTACGCAGTATTTT.

The chain links TRBV10-3 to TRBJ1-3; D is perhaps TRBD1 (5 bases). This CDR3 has 13 amino acids. V was cut by 8 bases and J by 7 bases, with 15 bases left in between. CDR1 and CDR2 from the germline V gene are ENHRY and SYGVKD. This chain's CDR3 is CAIWSGPENTIYF. The CDR3 region has the DNA TGTGCCATCTGGTCGGGACCGGAGAACACCATATATTTT.

This clonotype was seen at least ten times. The chain combines TRBV20-1 with TRBJ2-5, with 13 bases matching TRBD2. Unmatched junction bases numbered 12, after V lost 6 bases and J lost 5 bases. CDR1 and CDR2 from the germline V gene are DFQATT and SNEGSKA (reference sequence). The CDR3 consists of 16 residues. CDR3 amino acids: CSALPPTSGRSETQYF. The CDR3 DNA is TGCAGTGCCCTTCCCCCGACTAGCGGGAGGTCTGAGACCCAGTACTTC.

With respect to this clonotype: A much larger clone differs from this one at a single base, so this may be a read error. The chain has TRBV4-2 and TRBJ2-7; a weak D match, TRBD2 (5 bases). The germline V gene encodes CDR1 LGHNA and CDR2 YNFKEQ. Between the trimmed V and J ends, which lost 4 bases and 0 bases, there was a span of 13 bases. The CDR3 is 15 residues long. DNA of the CDR3: TGTGCCAGCAGCCGGCTAGAGCGGAGCTCCTACGAGCAGTACTTC. Its protein is CASSRLERSSYEQYF.

With regard to this clonotype: Given a much more abundant clone one base away, this may be a read error. The chain has TRBV20-1 and TRBJ2-7; D is unclear. CDR1 is DFQATT and CDR2 is SNEGSKA in the germline V gene (reference sequence). V lost 2 bases to trimming and J lost 2 bases, with 16 bases between them. This CDR3 has 15 amino acids. CDR3 bases: TGCAGTGCTAGACCCCTAACTAACGGTGCCTACGAGCAGTACTTC. The encoded protein is CSARPLTNGAYEQYF.

Turning to this clonotype: A much more abundant neighbour one base away suggests this may be a read error. The chain employs TRBV29-1 and TRBJ2-1; possibly TRBD1 or TRBD2 for D (5 bases each). The ends were cut back, 7 bases at V and 8 bases at J, with 30 bases in the middle. Germline values: CDR1 SQVTM, CDR2 ANQGSEA. The CDR3 is 17 amino acids. CDR3 DNA sequence: TGCAGCGGAGAACCTCGGGACGCCTCGTTGTGGAACCATGAGCAGTTCTTC. Protein product: CSGEPRDASLWNHEQFF.

This clonotype has ten or more counts. The rearrangement links TRBV11-2 to TRBJ2-5, with a possible D match to TRBD2 (5 bases). This CDR3 contains 14 residues. V was clipped by 3 bases and J by 8 bases, with 16 bases between them. Germline CDR1 reads SGHAT; CDR2 reads FQNNGV. CDR3 region: CASSFRLIRDTQYF. CDR3 sequence (DNA): TGTGCCAGCAGCTTCCGACTAATAAGAGATACCCAGTACTTC.

On this clonotype itself: The junction departs from germline at one end; a sequencing error may be responsible. The gene calls are TRBV11-3 and TRBJ2-1; D remains ambiguous. Germline loops: CDR1 SGHNT, CDR2 YENEEA. This CDR3 spans 14 amino acids. As DNA, the CDR3 is TGTCCCAGCAACTTAGATACGATGGTGGATGAGCAGTTCTTC. Protein sequence: CPSNLDTMVDEQFF. Together with reference TRBV11-3 and TRBJ2-1, the CDR3 gives the full variable domain: EAGVVQSPRYKIIEKKQPVAFWCNPISGHNTLYWYLQNLGQGPELLIRYENEEAVDDSQLPKDRFSAERLKGVDSTLKIQPAELGDSAVYLCPSNLDTMVDEQFFGPGTRLTVL.

Turning to this clonotype: This clone may be a read error of a much larger clone one base away. The chain couples TRBV20-1 to TRBJ2-2; no clear D gene. The CDR3 consists of 16 residues. Trimming left V 8 bases short and J 2 bases short, with 21 bases between. Per the germline V gene, CDR1 is DFQATT and CDR2 is SNEGSKA (reference sequence). As DNA, the CDR3 is TGCAGTACTCGTAGCCTCGGAGAATATAACACCGGGGAGCTGTTTTTT. Protein: CSTRSLGEYNTGELFF.

As to this clonotype: A clone one base away is much larger, so this may be a read error. This is likely a read error, given that the CDR3 carries no conserved phenylalanine or tryptophan at its end. The chain has TRBV20-1 and TRBJ2-7; TRBD1 matches 7 bases. V trimming: 5 bases; J trimming: 2 bases; junction bases outside the gene matches: 9. This CDR3 is 14 amino acids long. Germline assignment: CDR1 DFQATT and CDR2 SNEGSKA (reference sequence). This chain's CDR3 is CSARNRGETYEQYL. The CDR3 DNA follows: TGCAGTGCTCGAAACAGGGGCGAAACCTACGAGCAGTACTTA.

The chain joins TRBV11-2 to TRBJ2-5; 7 positions agree with TRBD1. V lost 11 bases and J lost 3; bases outside the gene matches: 9. Germline V lookup: CDR1 SGHAT, CDR2 FQNNGV. The CDR3 is 13 residues long. The DNA for the CDR3 is TGTGCCGACAACTCTACAGGGGAAGAGACCCAGTACTTC. Translated: CADNSTGEETQYF.